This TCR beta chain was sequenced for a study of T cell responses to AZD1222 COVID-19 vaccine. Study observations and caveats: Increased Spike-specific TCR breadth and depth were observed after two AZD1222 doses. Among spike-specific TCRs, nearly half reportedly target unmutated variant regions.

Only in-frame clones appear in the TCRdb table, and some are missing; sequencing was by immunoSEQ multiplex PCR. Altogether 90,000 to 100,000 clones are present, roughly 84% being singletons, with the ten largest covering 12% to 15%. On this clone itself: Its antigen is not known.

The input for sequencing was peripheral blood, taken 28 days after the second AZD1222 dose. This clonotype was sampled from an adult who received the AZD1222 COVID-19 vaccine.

CDR3 coding DNA: TGCGCCAGCAGCCCGAAAGCCAGGCCGAATTCACCCCTCCACTTT. Encoded protein: CASSPKARPNSPLHF. This chain joins TRBV5-1 and TRBJ1-6; D is unresolved. The germline V and J ends were trimmed by 4 bases and 7 bases, with 15 bases remaining between them. The CDR3 contains 15 residues. Germline V gene lookup returns CDR1 SGHRS and CDR2 YFSETQ.